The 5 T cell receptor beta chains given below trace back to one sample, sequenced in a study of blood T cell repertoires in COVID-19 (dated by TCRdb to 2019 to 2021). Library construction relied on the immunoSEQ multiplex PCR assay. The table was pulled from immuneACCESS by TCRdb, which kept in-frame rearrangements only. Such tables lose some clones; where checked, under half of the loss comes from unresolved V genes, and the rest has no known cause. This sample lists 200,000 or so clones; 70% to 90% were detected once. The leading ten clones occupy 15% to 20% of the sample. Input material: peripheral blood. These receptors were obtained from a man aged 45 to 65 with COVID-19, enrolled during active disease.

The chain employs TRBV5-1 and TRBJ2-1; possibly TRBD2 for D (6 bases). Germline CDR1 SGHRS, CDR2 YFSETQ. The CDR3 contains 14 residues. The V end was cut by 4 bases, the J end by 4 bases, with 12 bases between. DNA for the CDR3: TGCGCCAGCAGCGGATCGGGACTGTACAATGAGCAGTTCTTC. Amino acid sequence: CASSGSGLYNEQFF.

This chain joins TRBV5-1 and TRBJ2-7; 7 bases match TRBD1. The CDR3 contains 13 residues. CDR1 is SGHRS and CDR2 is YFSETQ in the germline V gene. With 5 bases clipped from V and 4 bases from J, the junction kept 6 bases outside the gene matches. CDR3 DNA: TGCGCCAGCAGTACAGGGGAATGGTACGAGCAGTACTTC. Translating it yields CASSTGEWYEQYF. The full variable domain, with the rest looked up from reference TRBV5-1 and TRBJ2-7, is KAGVTQTPRYLIKTRGQQVTLSCSPISGHRSVSWYQQTPGQGLQFLFEYFSETQRNKGNFPGRFSGRQFSNSRSEMNVSTLELGDSALYLCASSTGEWYEQYFGPGTRLTVT.

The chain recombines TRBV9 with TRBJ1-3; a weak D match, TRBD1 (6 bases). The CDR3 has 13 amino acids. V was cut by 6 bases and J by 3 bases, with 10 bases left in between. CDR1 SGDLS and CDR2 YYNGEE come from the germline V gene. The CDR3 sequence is CASNRDNGNTIYF. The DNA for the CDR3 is TGTGCCAGCAACCGGGACAATGGAAACACCATATATTTT.

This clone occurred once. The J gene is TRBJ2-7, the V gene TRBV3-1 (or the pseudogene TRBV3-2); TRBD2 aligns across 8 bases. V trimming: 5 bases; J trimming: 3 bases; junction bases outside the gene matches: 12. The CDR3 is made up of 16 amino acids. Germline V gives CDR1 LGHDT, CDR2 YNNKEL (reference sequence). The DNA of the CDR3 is TGTGCCAGCAGCACACCCGGACTAGCCTCACGCTACGAGCAGTACTTC. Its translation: CASSTPGLASRYEQYF.

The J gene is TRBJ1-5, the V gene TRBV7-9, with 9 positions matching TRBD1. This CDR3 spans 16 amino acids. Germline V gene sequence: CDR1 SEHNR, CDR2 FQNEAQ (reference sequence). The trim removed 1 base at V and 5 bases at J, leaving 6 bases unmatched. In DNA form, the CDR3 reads TGTGCCAGCAGCTTAGTGGTGACAGGGGGGGATCAGCCCCAGCATTTT. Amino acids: CASSLVVTGGDQPQHF.